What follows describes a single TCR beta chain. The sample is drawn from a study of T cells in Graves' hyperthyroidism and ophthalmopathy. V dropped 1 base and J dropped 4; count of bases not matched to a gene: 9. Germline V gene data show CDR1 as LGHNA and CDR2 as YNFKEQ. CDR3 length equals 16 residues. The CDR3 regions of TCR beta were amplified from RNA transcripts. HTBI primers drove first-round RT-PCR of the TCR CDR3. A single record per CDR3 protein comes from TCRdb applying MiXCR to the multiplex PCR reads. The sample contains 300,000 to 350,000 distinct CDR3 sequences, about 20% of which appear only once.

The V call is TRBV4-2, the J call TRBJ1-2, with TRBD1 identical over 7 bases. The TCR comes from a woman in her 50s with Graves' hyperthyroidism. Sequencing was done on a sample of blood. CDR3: CASSQATGQRTYGYTF. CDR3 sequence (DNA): TGTGCCAGCAGCCAAGCAACGGGACAGAGAACCTATGGCTACACCTTC.